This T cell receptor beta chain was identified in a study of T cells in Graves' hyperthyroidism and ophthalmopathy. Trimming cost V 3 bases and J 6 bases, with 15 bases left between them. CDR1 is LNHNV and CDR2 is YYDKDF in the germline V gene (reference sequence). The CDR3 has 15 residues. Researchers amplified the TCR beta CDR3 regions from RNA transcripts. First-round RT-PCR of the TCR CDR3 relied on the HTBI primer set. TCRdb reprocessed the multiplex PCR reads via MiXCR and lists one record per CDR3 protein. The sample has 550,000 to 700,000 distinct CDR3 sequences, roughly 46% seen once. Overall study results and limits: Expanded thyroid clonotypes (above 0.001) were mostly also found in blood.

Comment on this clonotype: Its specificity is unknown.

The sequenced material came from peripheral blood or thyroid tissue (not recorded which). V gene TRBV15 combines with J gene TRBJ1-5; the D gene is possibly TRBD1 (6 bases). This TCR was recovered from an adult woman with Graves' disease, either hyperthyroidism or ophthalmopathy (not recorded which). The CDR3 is CATSSLGGQSQPQHF. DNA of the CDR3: TGTGCCACCAGCAGCTTGGGGGGGCAGAGTCAGCCCCAGCATTTT. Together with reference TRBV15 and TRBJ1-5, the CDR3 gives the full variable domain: DAMVIQNPRYQVTQFGKPVTLSCSQTLNHNVMYWYQQKSSQAPKLLFHYYDKDFNNEADTPDNFQSRRPNTSFCFLDIRSPGLGDTAMYLCATSSLGGQSQPQHFGDGTRLSIL.